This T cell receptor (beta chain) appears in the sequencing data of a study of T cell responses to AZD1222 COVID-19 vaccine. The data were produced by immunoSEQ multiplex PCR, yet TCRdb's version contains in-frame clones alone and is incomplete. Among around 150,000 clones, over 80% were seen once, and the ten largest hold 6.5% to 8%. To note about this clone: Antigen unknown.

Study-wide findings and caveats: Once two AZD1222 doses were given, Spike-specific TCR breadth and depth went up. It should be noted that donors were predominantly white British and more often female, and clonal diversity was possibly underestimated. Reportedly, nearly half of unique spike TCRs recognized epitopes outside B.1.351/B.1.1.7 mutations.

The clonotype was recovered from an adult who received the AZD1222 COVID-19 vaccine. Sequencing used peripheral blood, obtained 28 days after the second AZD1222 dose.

Here the CDR3 DNA reads TGTGCCAGCAGTTCACAGGGAATGCTGGGCTACACCTTC. As protein: CASSSQGMLGYTF. This sequence joins TRBV12-3 or TRBV12-4 and TRBJ1-2; TRBD1 might be the D (6 bases). Trimming cost V 4 bases and J 8 bases, with 14 bases left between them. The CDR3 sequence is 13 residues long.